One and the same sample provided the 20 T cell receptor beta chains below, sequenced in a study of T cell repertoires in cytomegalovirus infection. TCRdb reprocessed the reads with MiXCR, giving one entry per CDR3 protein. The data contain some 350,000 distinct CDR3 sequences, almost 30% of them singletons. Their target antigens are unknown. The specimen was cultured PBMCs, collected from culture after CMV antigen stimulation. The source of these receptors is a human donor in good health (CMV status not recorded). Some clones in this sample may be carry-over from other donors' samples.

This clonotype was detected a few times. This chain uses TRBV2 with TRBJ2-7; 7 bases agree with TRBD2. The CDR3 is 13 amino acids. V lost 2 bases to trimming and J lost 8 bases; unmatched junction nucleotides: 6. Germline lookup yields CDR1 SNHLY and CDR2 FYNNEI. The CDR3 region has the DNA TGTGCCAGCAGTGAACAGACTAGCTATAAGCAGTACTTC. Translating it yields CASSEQTSYKQYF.

This clonotype has just a few counts. The chain employs TRBV28 and TRBJ1-6; D is possibly TRBD1 (5 bases). CDR3 length equals 17 residues. Trimming cost V 4 bases and J 0 bases, with 13 bases left between them. The germline CDR1 and CDR2 sequences are MDHEN and SYDVKM. The CDR3 DNA sequence: TGTGCCAGCAGTTCCGTTCGGAGGGGCTCCTATAATTCACCCCTCCACTTT. It specifies CASSSVRRGSYNSPLHF.

The V gene is TRBV3-1, the J gene TRBJ1-1; weak D call: TRBD1 (5 bases). Germline values: CDR1 LGHDT, CDR2 YNNKEL (reference sequence). The CDR3 has 13 amino acids. Deletions cut 1 base from V and 6 bases from J, with 9 bases between. CDR3 bases: TGTGCCAGCAGCCAAGTGAGGGGCGCTGAAGCTTTCTTT. This translates into CASSQVRGAEAFF.

V gene TRBV18 combines with J gene TRBJ1-1; D might be TRBD1 (5 bases). The ends were cut back, 5 bases at V and 1 base at J, with 23 bases in the middle. Germline-derived CDR1 and CDR2 are KGHSH and LQKENI. CDR3 length: 18 residues. The CDR3 region is CASSSGLTGNPPNTEAFF. The CDR3 coding sequence is TGTGCCAGCTCATCTGGACTTACAGGCAACCCCCCGAACACTGAAGCTTTCTTT.

The chain links TRBV15 to TRBJ2-1, with D unclear. Germline CDR1 is LNHNV and CDR2 is YYDKDF (reference sequence). V was clipped by 4 bases and J by 6 bases, with 10 bases between them. The CDR3 spans 13 residues. CDR3 nucleotides: TGTGCCACCAGCATTTTACGTCGCAATGAGCAGTTCTTC. Translating gives CATSILRRNEQFF.

V is TRBV5-3 and J is TRBJ2-1; D tentatively reads TRBD1 or TRBD2 (6 bases each). TRBV5-3 qualifies as an ORF whose function is uncertain. CDR3 length: 11 residues. Trimming pared 8 bases from V and 9 bases from J, leaving 12 bases between. The CDR3 DNA is TGTGCCAGCAGAGGGGGAGGTGAGCAGTTCTTC. This gives the protein CASRGGGEQFF.

This chain connects TRBV2 to TRBJ1-1; perhaps TRBD1 as D (6 bases). The germline V gene has CDR1 SNHLY and CDR2 FYNNEI. V was trimmed by 4 bases and J by 5 bases, leaving 14 bases between them. The CDR3 is 14 residues long. CDR3 sequence reads: CASSVQGIGTEAFF. CDR3 coding DNA: TGTGCCAGCAGTGTGCAGGGGATTGGGACTGAAGCTTTCTTT.

The chain carries TRBV7-9 and TRBJ2-5; possible D gene TRBD1, 6 bases. With 1 base removed from V and 5 bases from J, the gap between germline ends came to 14 bases. Germline CDR1 reads SEHNR; CDR2 reads FQNEAQ (reference sequence). The CDR3 runs 15 residues. The CDR3 loop is CASSLDRVALETQYF. As DNA, the CDR3 is TGTGCCAGCAGCTTAGACAGGGTGGCTTTGGAGACCCAGTACTTC.

J is TRBJ1-2 and V is TRBV28; D is unclear. V lost 3 bases and J 8 bases, leaving 10 bases between the germline ends. This CDR3 has 12 amino acids. Germline values: CDR1 MDHEN, CDR2 SYDVKM. CDR3 loop: CASSFPVRGYTF. CDR3 nucleotides: TGTGCCAGCAGTTTCCCCGTTAGAGGCTACACCTTC.

In its sample, this clonotype was seen a few times. The chain joins TRBV11-1 to TRBJ2-2; 8 nucleotides match TRBD2. The V segment lost 5 bases and the J segment 1 base; nucleotides outside the gene matches: 9. Germline V gives CDR1 SGHAT, CDR2 FQDESV (reference sequence). This CDR3 contains 17 residues. The CDR3, as DNA: TGTGCCAGCAGCCCCCTTGGGAGCGGGGGGAACACCGGGGAGCTGTTTTTT. It yields the protein CASSPLGSGGNTGELFF.

J is TRBJ2-2 and V is TRBV12-5; D gene uncertain. Looked up from germline, CDR1 is LGHNT and CDR2 is FRNRAP. Trimming took 1 base from V and 5 from J, leaving 5 bases between them. The CDR3 runs to 13 residues. CDR3 nucleotide sequence: TGTGCTAGTGGTTTGGGTGCAACCGGGGAGCTGTTTTTT. It is translated as CASGLGATGELFF.

To note about this clonotype: Mismatch with germline at one junction end may stem from a read error. The chain employs TRBV4-1 and TRBJ1-2; TRBD1 matches at 10 bases. This CDR3 comprises 16 residues. Germline V gene data show CDR1 as MGHRA and CDR2 as YSYEKL. In DNA form, the CDR3 reads TGTGCCAGCAGCCAAGTATTGGGACAGGGGATCTCTGGCTACACCTTC. Protein sequence: CASSQVLGQGISGYTF.

The genes are TRBV18 and TRBJ2-7, with D possibly being TRBD2 (6 bases). V dropped 5 bases and J dropped 5 bases, with 13 bases sitting between them. The CDR3 loop spans 13 amino acids. In germline, CDR1 is KGHSH, CDR2 LQKENI. This chain's CDR3 is CASSTGTSNEQYF. CDR3 coding DNA: TGTGCCAGCTCAACCGGGACTTCAAACGAGCAGTACTTC.

This clonotype was detected a few times. V is TRBV11-3 and J is TRBJ2-7, with D possibly TRBD1 on 7 matching bases. Germline V gene data show CDR1 as SGHNT and CDR2 as YENEEA. This CDR3 is 13 amino acids long. V dropped 5 bases and J dropped 6 bases, with 14 bases sitting between them. The DNA for the CDR3 is TGTGCCAGCAGCCCGAACAGGGGAGGCGAGCAGTACTTC. The encoded protein is CASSPNRGGEQYF.

V gene TRBV12-3 or TRBV12-4 combines with J gene TRBJ2-7, with 7 bases lining up with TRBD1. After removal of 6 bases from V and 4 bases from J, the junction contained 9 bases not matched to a gene. The CDR3 is made up of 14 amino acids. CDR3 residues: CASSPTGSVYEQYF. The CDR3 DNA is TGTGCCAGCAGCCCGACAGGGTCTGTGTACGAGCAGTACTTC.

This clonotype was picked up a small number of times. The chain carries TRBV6-1 and TRBJ2-4; no clear D. The length of the CDR3 is 14 residues. The germline V gene encodes CDR1 MNHNS and CDR2 SASEGT. V lost 3 bases to trimming and J lost 6 bases, with 12 bases between them. The CDR3 DNA reads TGTGCCAGCAGTGAGGCCCGGTCGAGAAACATTCAGTACTTC. This sequence encodes CASSEARSRNIQYF.

The sample holds a few counts of this clonotype. This chain links TRBV10-3 with TRBJ2-7; 9 bases fit TRBD2. This CDR3 contains 14 residues. Per the germline V gene, CDR1 is ENHRY and CDR2 is SYGVKD. Trimming removed 5 bases from V and 0 bases from J; junction bases left unmatched: 2. The CDR3 sequence is CAISSSGSSYEQYF. The DNA of the CDR3 is TGTGCCATCAGTAGTAGCGGGAGCTCCTACGAGCAGTACTTC.

This clonotype was observed a few times. V is TRBV18 and J is TRBJ2-1; 8 nucleotides match TRBD2. Looked up from germline, CDR1 is KGHSH and CDR2 is LQKENI. This CDR3 has 15 residues. Trimming removed 3 bases from V and 7 bases from J; junction bases left unmatched: 8. The CDR3 loop is CASSPYSGGQNEQFF. The CDR3 nucleotides read TGTGCCAGCTCACCGTACTCGGGGGGGCAGAATGAGCAGTTCTTC. Full variable domain (remainder filled in from reference TRBV18 and TRBJ2-1): NAGVMQNPRHLVRRRGQEARLRCSPMKGHSHVYWYRQLPEEGLKFMVYLQKENIIDESGMPKERFSAEFPKEGPSILRIQQVVRGDSAAYFCASSPYSGGQNEQFFGPGTRLTVL.

A few counts support this clonotype. In nucleotides, the CDR3 is TGTGCCAGCAGTTTAGCCCCTTTTACTAGCGTCAGTGAGCAGTTCTTC. It encodes CASSLAPFTSVSEQFF. The chain is built from TRBV12-3 or TRBV12-4 and TRBJ2-1; TRBD2 agrees at 7 bases. J was trimmed by 9 bases and V by 0 bases; bases with no gene match: 11. The CDR3 length is 16 residues.

The genes are TRBV6-1 and TRBJ2-7, with D possibly matching TRBD1 (6 bases). CDR3 length equals 14 residues. V was shortened by 4 bases and J by 2 bases, with 12 bases between the two germline ends. Germline V gene data show CDR1 as MNHNS and CDR2 as SASEGT. CDR3 in amino acids: CASSGGGAAYEQYF. The CDR3 DNA follows: TGTGCCAGCAGTGGAGGGGGAGCGGCCTACGAGCAGTACTTC.